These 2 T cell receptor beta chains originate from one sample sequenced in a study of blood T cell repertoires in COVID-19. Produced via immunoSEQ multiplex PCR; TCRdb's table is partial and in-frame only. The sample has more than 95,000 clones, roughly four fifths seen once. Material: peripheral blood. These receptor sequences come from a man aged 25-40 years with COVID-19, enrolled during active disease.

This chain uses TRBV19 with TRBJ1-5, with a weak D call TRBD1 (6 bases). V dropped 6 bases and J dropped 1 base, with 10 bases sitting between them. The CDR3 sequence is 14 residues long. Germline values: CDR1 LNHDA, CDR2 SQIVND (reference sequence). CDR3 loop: CASRQGGSNQPQHF. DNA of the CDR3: TGTGCCAGTAGACAGGGAGGGAGCAATCAGCCCCAGCATTTT.

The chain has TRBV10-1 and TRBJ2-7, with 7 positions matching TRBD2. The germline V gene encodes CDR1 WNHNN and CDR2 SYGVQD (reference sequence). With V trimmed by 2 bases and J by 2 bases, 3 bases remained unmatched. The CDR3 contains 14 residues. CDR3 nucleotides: TGCGCCAGCAGTGAGGCGGGAGATACCTACGAGCAGTACTTC. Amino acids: CASSEAGDTYEQYF.